This T cell receptor beta chain was profiled in a study of cytomegalovirus exposure and HLA in healthy donors. The study's findings and limits: Certain sequence variants were highly shared and formed a cluster, and this cluster was likely a sequencing artifact.

The PCR used 60 Vbeta and 13 Jbeta primers. Clones were sequenced by immunoSEQ multiplex PCR, and TCRdb holds only the in-frame ones, with some missing. Among about 200,000 clones listed, over 75% were seen once. This CDR3 has 15 residues. Trimming took 0 bases from V and 4 from J, leaving 13 bases between them. Germline CDR1 and CDR2: SGDLS and YYNGEE. Worth noting for this clone: What it binds is not known.

The genes are TRBV9 and TRBJ1-2; weak D call: TRBD1 (5 bases). The TCR was taken from a man younger than 30 in good health and CMV-seronegative. Sample: PBMCs. The CDR3, as DNA: TGTGCCAGCAGCGTAGAGTTTCGGGGGATCTATGGCTACACCTTC. Translating gives CASSVEFRGIYGYTF.